A selection of T cell receptor beta chains follows, all from one sample in a study of T cell responses to AZD1222 COVID-19 vaccine. The repertoire was sequenced with immunoSEQ multiplex PCR; TCRdb's copy has only in-frame clones and lacks some. The sample records some 97,000 clones, approximately 90% being singletons. The sequencing used peripheral blood, collected on day 0 of AZD1222 vaccination. The source of these receptors is an adult in good health. CDR3s include the opening cysteine and the closing phenylalanine or tryptophan. Each record gives: clone size, V gene, J gene, D gene, CDR3 length, CDR3 protein, CDR3 DNA. D genes are given only for firm matches. Size values are once, few and many counts, or a class for expanded clones, and some rows have none.

once	TRBV18	TRBJ2-5	.	13	CASSPSQQETQYF	TGTGCCAGCTCACCATCCCAGCAAGAGACCCAGTACTTC
.	TRBV5-5	TRBJ1-2	.	15	CASSLAGVTNYGYTF	TGTGCCAGCAGCTTGGCCGGGGTTACTAACTATGGCTACACCTTC
.	TRBV11-2	TRBJ2-7	.	15	CASRPISGASYEQYF	TGTGCCAGCAGACCAATTTCCGGGGCCTCCTACGAGCAGTACTTC
.	TRBV27	TRBJ2-7	.	16	CASSFRGRGAPDEQYF	TGTGCCAGCAGTTTTCGGGGTAGGGGGGCCCCCGACGAGCAGTACTTC
.	TRBV9	TRBJ1-3	.	15	CASSTRLSPGNTIYF	TGTGCCAGCAGCACTCGTCTGTCACCTGGAAACACCATATATTTT
.	TRBV3-1/TRBV3-2	TRBJ2-5	TRBD2	18	CASSQDLVASGGTETQYF	TGTGCCAGCAGCCAAGATCTAGTGGCTAGCGGGGGGACAGAGACCCAGTACTTC
.	TRBV6-1	TRBJ1-5	.	13	CASSDRNNQPQHF	TGTGCCAGCAGTGACAGGAACAATCAGCCCCAGCATTTT
once	TRBV5-6	TRBJ2-1	TRBD1	15	CASSTGTGDGDEQFF	TGTGCCAGCAGCACAGGGACAGGGGACGGCGATGAGCAGTTCTTC
.	TRBV7-9	TRBJ1-1	.	12	CASSPEDTEAFF	TGTGCCAGCAGCCCCGAGGACACTGAAGCTTTCTTT
.	TRBV3-1/TRBV3-2	TRBJ2-5	TRBD2	18	CASSQRVLRGGYQETQYF	TGTGCCAGCAGCCAAAGAGTTCTGCGCGGGGGGTACCAAGAGACCCAGTACTTC
.	TRBV3-1/TRBV3-2	TRBJ2-7	.	14	CASSPQIKSYEQYF	TGTGCCAGCAGCCCTCAGATAAAGTCCTACGAGCAGTACTTC
.	TRBV7-2	TRBJ1-5	.	13	CASSLGANQPQHF	TGTGCCAGCAGCTTAGGGGCGAATCAGCCCCAGCATTTT
.	TRBV3-1/TRBV3-2	TRBJ1-1	.	12	CASSLGRNEAFF	TGTGCCAGCAGCCTAGGACGGAATGAAGCTTTCTTT
once	TRBV6-2/TRBV6-3	TRBJ1-2	.	18	CASSYLGRVGKGRGGYTF	TGTGCCAGCAGTTATCTGGGCAGGGTAGGGAAGGGGAGAGGCGGCTACACCTTC
.	TRBV5-1	TRBJ1-6	.	15	CASSRSSADDSPLHF	TGCGCCAGCAGCAGATCGTCCGCAGACGATTCACCCCTCCACTTT
.	TRBV5-1	TRBJ2-5	.	13	CASSWGPRETQYF	TGCGCCAGCAGCTGGGGCCCCCGGGAGACCCAGTACTTC
.	TRBV21-1	TRBJ2-1	.	16	CASTIGGACSYNEQFF	TGTGCCAGCACCATTGGGGGGGCTTGTTCCTACAATGAGCAGTTCTTC
.	TRBV19	TRBJ1-5	.	16	CASSIELGRANQPQHF	TGTGCCAGTAGTATAGAACTCGGCAGGGCCAATCAGCCCCAGCATTTT
.	TRBV27	TRBJ1-2	TRBD1	16	CASSLNWDRGNYGYTF	TGTGCCAGCAGCCTAAACTGGGACAGGGGGAACTATGGCTACACCTTC
few	TRBV6-5	TRBJ1-6	.	15	CASREQQVRSSPLHF	TGTGCCAGCAGGGAGCAACAGGTTCGGAGTTCACCCCTCCACTTT
.	TRBV28	TRBJ2-7	TRBD1	13	CASLTGQGYEQYF	TGTGCCAGTTTAACGGGACAGGGGTACGAGCAGTACTTC
once	TRBV5-5	TRBJ1-5	.	15	CASSLGQSSNQPQHF	TGTGCCAGCAGCTTGGGACAGTCTAGCAATCAGCCCCAGCATTTT
few	TRBV19	TRBJ2-3	TRBD2	15	CASSVGGTTTDTQYF	TGTGCCAGTAGTGTTGGAGGGACTACTACGGATACGCAGTATTTT
.	TRBV6-5	TRBJ2-5	.	15	CASSYEPPLVETQYF	TGTGCCAGCAGTTATGAGCCCCCGTTGGTAGAGACCCAGTACTTC
.	TRBV18	TRBJ2-7	.	14	CASSPWGQSYEQYF	TGTGCCAGCTCACCATGGGGGCAGTCCTACGAGCAGTACTTC
.	TRBV5-1	TRBJ1-1	.	14	CASSFSSPNTEAFF	TGCGCCAGCAGCTTTTCGAGCCCGAACACTGAAGCTTTCTTT
.	TRBV5-6	TRBJ2-5	.	13	CASSLGLAETQYF	TGTGCCAGCAGCTTGGGGCTAGCTGAGACCCAGTACTTC
.	TRBV20-1	TRBJ1-2	TRBD1	14	CSASYGTANYGYTF	TGCAGTGCTAGTTACGGGACAGCTAACTATGGCTACACCTTC
.	TRBV6-2/TRBV6-3	TRBJ2-7	.	14	CASSYSGAPYEQYF	TGTGCCAGCAGTTACTCGGGGGCCCCTTACGAGCAGTACTTC
.	TRBV24-1	TRBJ2-3	TRBD2	13	CATSDGRRDTQYF	TGTGCCACCAGTGACGGGAGGAGAGATACGCAGTATTTT
.	TRBV4-2	TRBJ1-5	TRBD1	16	CASSRRGQGRNQPQHF	TGTGCCAGCAGCCGGAGGGGACAGGGCAGAAATCAGCCCCAGCATTTT
.	TRBV10-3	TRBJ2-7	TRBD1	17	CAITAGQGVRKSYEQYF	TGTGCCATCACTGCAGGACAGGGAGTCCGTAAATCCTACGAGCAGTACTTC
.	TRBV9	TRBJ2-3	.	16	CASSVDPRPLTDTQYF	TGTGCCAGCAGCGTAGATCCACGGCCCCTCACAGATACGCAGTATTTT
.	TRBV2	TRBJ1-1	.	13	CASALDSNTEAFF	TGTGCCAGCGCTCTTGACAGCAACACTGAAGCTTTCTTT
.	TRBV18	TRBJ2-7	TRBD1	15	CASSPRTGTGDEQYF	TGTGCCAGCTCACCGCGGACCGGGACAGGGGACGAGCAGTACTTC
.	TRBV5-1	TRBJ2-3	TRBD1	16	CASSHGTGGEADTQYF	TGCGCCAGCAGCCACGGGACAGGGGGCGAAGCAGATACGCAGTATTTT
.	TRBV6-5	TRBJ1-4	.	15	CASSYAGPTNEKLFF	TGTGCCAGCAGTTACGCCGGCCCAACTAATGAAAAACTGTTTTTT
.	TRBV7-9	TRBJ2-7	.	15	CASSLAGGRRDEQYF	TGTGCCAGCAGCTTAGCGGGGGGGCGCAGGGACGAGCAGTACTTC
.	TRBV4-3	TRBJ1-2	TRBD1	17	CASSQDVGQGSNYGYTF	TGCGCCAGCAGCCAAGATGTAGGACAGGGGTCGAACTATGGCTACACCTTC
.	TRBV18	TRBJ2-3	TRBD2	16	CASSLAGGPAADTQYF	TGTGCCAGCTCACTAGCGGGGGGACCGGCCGCAGATACGCAGTATTTT
.	TRBV11-3	TRBJ2-5	.	17	CASSLVTAGLSRETQYF	TGTGCCAGCAGCTTAGTAACGGCGGGTCTATCCAGAGAGACCCAGTACTTC
once	TRBV24-1	TRBJ1-2	TRBD1	13	CATSETGVYGYTF	TGTGCCACCAGTGAAACAGGGGTTTATGGCTACACCTTC
.	TRBV3-1/TRBV3-2	TRBJ1-1	.	13	CASSQDGGTEAFF	TGTGCCAGCAGCCAAGATGGGGGGACTGAAGCTTTCTTT
.	TRBV18	TRBJ2-7	.	16	CASSLLTLTATYEQYF	TGTGCCAGCTCCTTACTCACATTGACAGCAACCTACGAGCAGTACTTC
.	TRBV6-5	TRBJ2-1	TRBD1	15	CASSYGQGAYNEQFF	TGTGCCAGCAGTTACGGACAGGGGGCCTACAATGAGCAGTTCTTC